The 17 T cell receptor beta chains below all came from one sample that was sequenced in a study of HIV-infected patients and healthy controls. Whole blood was used without fractionation, so all unsorted peripheral T cells were included. Around 0.5 ug RNA was reverse transcribed with alpha and beta constant-region primers. Separate chain-specific third strand synthesis with multiplexing indices produced the alpha and beta libraries. In TCRdb, the 5' RACE reads were re-called with MiXCR into one record per CDR3 protein. The sample lists about 10,000 distinct CDR3 sequences; 8.5% to 12% were seen once. Sequenced here: blood, sampled before antiretroviral therapy. Receptors originate from an adult with HIV infection.

Concerning this clonotype: This may be a read error, as it is one base from a much larger clone. The chain links TRBV20-1 to TRBJ2-7; no clear D gene. The CDR3 runs to 15 residues. V shed 5 bases and J shed 3 bases, with 20 bases lying between them. Germline-derived CDR1 and CDR2 are DFQATT and SNEGSKA (reference sequence). The DNA for the CDR3 is TGCAGTGCTGCTCCGGATGGGGTCGGTTACTACGAGCAGTACTTC. Protein product: CSAAPDGVGYYEQYF.

This clonotype was observed at least ten times. The rearrangement joins TRBV28 to TRBJ2-7; 7 positions match TRBD1. Trimming at V came to 5 bases and at J to 1 base, leaving 5 bases not matched to a gene. The CDR3 extends over 14 amino acids. Germline CDR1 is MDHEN and CDR2 is SYDVKM. CDR3 DNA sequence: TGTGCCAGCAGTAACAGGGGTCTGTCCTACGAGCAGTACTTC. Translation gives CASSNRGLSYEQYF.

This clonotype was counted ten times or more. The V and J genes are TRBV29-1 and TRBJ2-1; 7 bases agree with TRBD1. Germline V gene data show CDR1 as SQVTM and CDR2 as ANQGSEA. The junction had 5 bases not matched to a gene; V was cut back by 0 bases and J by 3 bases. This CDR3 region has 15 residues. The CDR3 nucleotides are TGCAGCGTTGAAGATCTGAGGGGGCACTACAATGAGCAGTTCTTC. It codes for CSVEDLRGHYNEQFF.

In its sample, this clonotype was seen many times. The V call is TRBV6-5, the J call TRBJ2-7; D may match TRBD1 or TRBD2 (5 bases each). Per the germline V gene, CDR1 is MNHEY and CDR2 is SVGAGI. The CDR3 runs to 15 residues. V gave up 2 bases and J gave up 0 bases, with 11 bases separating them. CDR3 protein: CASSYIPGSSYEQYF. CDR3 bases: TGTGCCAGCAGTTACATCCCAGGGAGCTCCTACGAGCAGTACTTC.

This clonotype showed up many times. The V call is TRBV6-5, the J call TRBJ2-6; no definite D call. The CDR3 totals 17 residues. With 1 base removed from V and 0 bases from J, the gap between germline ends came to 10 bases. Germline CDR1 and CDR2: MNHEY and SVGAGI. The CDR3 loop is CASSYYGDNSGANVLTF. DNA for the CDR3: TGTGCCAGCAGTTACTACGGAGACAACTCTGGGGCCAACGTCCTGACTTTC.

The rearrangement links TRBV7-2 to TRBJ2-5; TRBD2 matches at 12 bases. This CDR3 has 16 residues. With V trimmed by 5 bases and J by 3 bases, 7 bases remained unmatched. Looked up from germline, CDR1 is SGHTA and CDR2 is FQGNSA. CDR3 nucleotides: TGTGCCAGCAGCGCACTAGCGGGGGGAGATGAAGAGACCCAGTACTTC. Amino acid sequence: CASSALAGGDEETQYF.

V gene TRBV5-1 combines with J gene TRBJ2-7, with 7 positions matching TRBD2. The CDR3 is made up of 14 amino acids. Germline loops: CDR1 SGHRS, CDR2 YFSETQ. Unmatched junction bases numbered 0, after V lost 0 bases and J lost 0 bases. For the CDR3, the DNA is TGCGCCAGCAGCTTGGGCGGGAGCTCCTACGAGCAGTACTTC. It codes for CASSLGGSSYEQYF.

In this sample, this clonotype turned up many times. The chain links TRBV7-9 to TRBJ1-5; D ambiguous. The CDR3 sequence is 14 residues long. The V gene lost 5 bases and the J gene lost 3 bases, with 11 bases spanning the gap. Germline assignment: CDR1 SEHNR and CDR2 FQNEAQ (reference sequence). The CDR3 spells CASSPGLDNQPQHF. In DNA, the CDR3 is TGTGCCAGCAGCCCCGGACTGGACAATCAGCCCCAGCATTTT.

This clonotype was found many times. The chain uses TRBV20-1 and TRBJ2-1; D may be TRBD2 (5 bases). Germline V lookup: CDR1 DFQATT, CDR2 SNEGSKA (reference sequence). Trimming removed 6 bases at V and 0 bases at J, with 18 bases between. This CDR3 is built from 16 residues. The CDR3 sequence is CSANLNIARSYNEQFF. The CDR3 DNA reads TGCAGTGCCAACCTGAATATAGCGCGCTCCTACAATGAGCAGTTCTTC.

This clonotype showed up many times. The genes are TRBV6-5 and TRBJ2-1, with D possibly TRBD2 on 6 matching bases. Trimming left V 1 base short and J 8 bases short, with 15 bases between. CDR3 length: 15 amino acids. Germline assignment: CDR1 MNHEY and CDR2 SVGAGI. This CDR3 is CASSYYTSPGHEQFF. DNA for the CDR3: TGTGCCAGCAGTTACTATACTAGCCCGGGCCATGAGCAGTTCTTC.

This clonotype is judged medium-sized. The chain links TRBV7-2 to TRBJ2-4; D remains ambiguous. The CDR3 is made up of 13 amino acids. Trimming cost V 2 bases and J 5 bases, with 7 bases left between them. CDR1 and CDR2 (germline): SGHTA, FQGNSA. The CDR3 protein is CASSLWIQNIQYF. The CDR3 nucleotides read TGTGCCAGCAGCTTATGGATTCAAAACATTCAGTACTTC.

This chain's CDR3 is CASSQEGGNIQYF. CDR3 in DNA: TGTGCCAGCAGCCAAGAAGGCGGAAACATTCAGTACTTC. The V and J genes are TRBV3-1 and TRBJ2-4; D not resolved. Trimming left V 0 bases short and J 6 bases short, with 6 bases between. The length of the CDR3 is 13 residues. CDR1 is LGHDT and CDR2 is YNNKEL in the germline V gene (reference sequence).

This clonotype has a count of ten or more. CDR3 nucleotide sequence: TGTGCCAGCAGTTTTGATCAGCCGGGAAACACTGAAGCTTTCTTT. Translated, it gives CASSFDQPGNTEAFF. The genes are TRBV12-3 or TRBV12-4 and TRBJ1-1; D is unclear. Between the trimmed V and J ends, which lost 3 bases and 2 bases, there was a span of 13 bases. This CDR3 has 15 residues.

This clonotype is labeled as medium-sized. The CDR3 DNA sequence: TGTGCCAGCAGGGAGGTTAGCAATCAGCCCCAGCATTTT. Protein: CASREVSNQPQHF. The chain carries TRBV6-5 and TRBJ1-5; D call uncertain. Trimming left V 6 bases short and J 0 bases short, with 6 bases between. The CDR3 has 13 amino acids. Germline-derived CDR1 and CDR2 are MNHEY and SVGAGI.

This clonotype was found many times. The J gene is TRBJ2-5, the V gene TRBV7-2; maybe TRBD2 (6 bases). Per the germline V gene, CDR1 is SGHTA and CDR2 is FQGNSA. Trimming cost V 4 bases and J 2 bases, with 11 bases left between them. CDR3 size: 14 residues. The CDR3 spells CASSSWAGQETQYF. DNA of the CDR3: TGTGCCAGCAGCTCGTGGGCGGGGCAAGAGACCCAGTACTTC.

This clonotype has a count of ten or more. The chain combines TRBV3-1 with TRBJ2-5, with 7 nucleotides matching TRBD2. Germline assignment: CDR1 LGHDT and CDR2 YNNKEL (reference sequence). CDR3 size: 16 residues. V trimming: 2 bases; J trimming: 2 bases; junction bases outside the gene matches: 8. The CDR3 region is CASSQQDRGVQETQYF. For the CDR3, the DNA is TGTGCCAGCAGCCAACAAGATCGGGGGGTACAAGAGACCCAGTACTTC.

This clonotype was found many times. The CDR3 region is CASSLGQGALSVDGYTF. The CDR3 nucleotides read TGTGCCAGCAGCCTCGGACAGGGGGCGCTTTCTGTAGATGGCTACACCTTC. The V call is TRBV13, the J call TRBJ1-2; 11 bases line up with TRBD1. Germline CDR1 reads PRHDT; CDR2 reads FYEKMQ (reference sequence). Trimming at V came to 5 bases and at J to 6 bases, leaving 14 bases not matched to a gene. The CDR3 sequence is 17 residues long.